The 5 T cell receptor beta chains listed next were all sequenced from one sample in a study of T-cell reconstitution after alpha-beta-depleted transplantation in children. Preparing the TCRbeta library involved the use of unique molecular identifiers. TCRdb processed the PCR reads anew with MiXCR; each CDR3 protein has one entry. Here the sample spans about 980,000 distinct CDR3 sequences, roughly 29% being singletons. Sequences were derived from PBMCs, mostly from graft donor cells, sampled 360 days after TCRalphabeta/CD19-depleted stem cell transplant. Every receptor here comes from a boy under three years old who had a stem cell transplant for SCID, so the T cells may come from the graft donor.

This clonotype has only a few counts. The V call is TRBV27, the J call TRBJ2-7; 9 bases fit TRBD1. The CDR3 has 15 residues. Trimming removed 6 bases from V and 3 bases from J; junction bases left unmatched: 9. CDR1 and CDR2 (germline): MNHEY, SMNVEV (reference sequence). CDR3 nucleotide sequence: TGTGCCAGCAGCCCTATGGGGACAGGGAACTACGAGCAGTACTTC. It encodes CASSPMGTGNYEQYF.

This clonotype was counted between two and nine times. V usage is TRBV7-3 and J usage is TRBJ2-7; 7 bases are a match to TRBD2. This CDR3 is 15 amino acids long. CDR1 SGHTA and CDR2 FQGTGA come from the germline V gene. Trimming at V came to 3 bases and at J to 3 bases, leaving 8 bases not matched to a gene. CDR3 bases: TGTGCCAGCAGCTTGTGTGCGGCGGGGGACTACGAGCAGTACTTC. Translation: CASSLCAAGDYEQYF.

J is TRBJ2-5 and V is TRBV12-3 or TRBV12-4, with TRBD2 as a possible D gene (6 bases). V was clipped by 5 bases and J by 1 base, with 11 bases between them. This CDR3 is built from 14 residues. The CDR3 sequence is CASSALALQETQYF. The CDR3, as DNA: TGTGCCAGCAGTGCGCTAGCGCTCCAAGAGACCCAGTACTTC.

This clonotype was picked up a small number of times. In DNA form, the CDR3 reads TGTGCCTGGAGTGGTGCGGGGACAGCCACGCAGTATTTT. It yields the protein CAWSGAGTATQYF. The genes are TRBV30 and TRBJ2-3, with D possibly TRBD1 on 7 matching bases. The CDR3 consists of 13 residues. The V gene's germline CDR1 is GTSNPN and CDR2 SVGIG (reference sequence). V shed 1 base and J shed 9 bases, with 14 bases lying between them. Supplemented by reference TRBV30 and TRBJ2-3, the full variable domain reads SQTIHQWPATLVQPVGSPLSLECTVEGTSNPNLYWYRQAAGRGLQLLFYSVGIGQISSEVPQNLSASRPQDRQFILSSKKLLLSDSGFYLCAWSGAGTATQYFGPGTRLTVL.

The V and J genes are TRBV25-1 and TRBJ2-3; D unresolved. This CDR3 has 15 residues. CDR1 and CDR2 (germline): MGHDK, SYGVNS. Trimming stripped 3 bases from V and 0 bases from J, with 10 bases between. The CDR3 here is CASSDPPGSTDTQYF. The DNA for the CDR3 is TGTGCCAGCAGTGACCCCCCCGGGAGCACAGATACGCAGTATTTT. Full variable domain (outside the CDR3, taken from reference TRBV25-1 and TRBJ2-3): EADIYQTPRYLVIGTGKKITLECSQTMGHDKMYWYQQDPGMELHLIHYSYGVNSTEKGDLSSESTVSRIRTEHFPLTLESARPSHTSQYLCASSDPPGSTDTQYFGPGTRLTVL.